Listed below are T cell receptor beta chains from one sample, sequenced in a study of blood T cell repertoires in COVID-19. TCRdb keeps only in-frame clones here, not all; method: immunoSEQ multiplex PCR. The profile shows about 64,000 clones, nearly 90% of them singletons. The sequenced sample consisted of peripheral blood. The receptors were gathered from a man in his 70s with acute or convalescent COVID-19. Both conserved end residues are part of each CDR3. A D gene is named only where the DNA matches it firmly. The size entry is marked missing in some rows and otherwise reads once, few, many or a size class.

TRBV7-2,-,-,TRBJ1-1,TGTGCCAGCAGCTTAGCGGTCTTTCCGGGGACTGAAGCTTTCTTT,CASSLAVFPGTEAFF
TRBV27,-,-,TRBJ1-1,TGTGCCAGCAGGAGCCCGGTGAACACTGAAGCTTTCTTT,CASRSPVNTEAFF
TRBV4-2,-,once,TRBJ2-1,TGTGCCAGCAGCCAAGAATCGTCAGGAAGCTACAATGAGCAGTTCTTC,CASSQESSGSYNEQFF
TRBV27,-,-,TRBJ1-5,TGTGCCAGCAGTTTACGGGGGAGCAATCAGCCCCAGCATTTT,CASSLRGSNQPQHF
TRBV5-8,-,-,TRBJ2-6,TGTGCCAGCAGGACAGACAGGTGGGACTCTGGGGCCAACGTCCTGACTTTC,CASRTDRWDSGANVLTF
TRBV5-1,-,few,TRBJ1-4,TGCGCCAGCAGCTCCATAGAGGGAAATAATGAAAAACTGTTTTTT,CASSSIEGNNEKLFF
TRBV11-2,TRBD1,-,TRBJ1-4,TGTGCCAGCAGCGTAGGGACAGCCAATAATGAAAAACTGTTTTTT,CASSVGTANNEKLFF
TRBV2,TRBD2,-,TRBJ2-7,TGTGCCAGCAGTGAAAGGACTAGCGGGGGGATCGGGCAGTACTTC,CASSERTSGGIGQYF
TRBV30,-,-,TRBJ2-7,TGTGCCTGGAGGATAAAGGCTTCCCTCGGGGGTACGGCCTACGAGCAGTACTTC,CAWRIKASLGGTAYEQYF
TRBV28,TRBD1,-,TRBJ2-7,TGTGCCAGCAGTTTTAGACAGGGGGCCTACGAGCAGTACTTC,CASSFRQGAYEQYF
TRBV19,TRBD1,few,TRBJ1-3,TGTGCCAGTAGTATCCTACAGGGGGCCTCTGGAAACACCATATATTTT,CASSILQGASGNTIYF
TRBV4-2,TRBD2,-,TRBJ2-5,TGTGCCAGCAGCCCCATTAGCCGGGGGGTTGGAGAGACCCAGTACTTC,CASSPISRGVGETQYF
TRBV3-1/TRBV3-2,-,-,TRBJ2-3,TGTGCCAGCAGCCCCAATAGCGCTCGTAGCACAGATACGCAGTATTTT,CASSPNSARSTDTQYF
TRBV18,-,once,TRBJ2-3,TGTGCCAGCTCACCGTTTGGACAGAGAAAAACAGATACGCAGTATTTT,CASSPFGQRKTDTQYF
TRBV5-1,TRBD1,-,TRBJ2-7,TGCGCCAGCAGGGAGGGACAGGGGAGGTACGAGCAGTACTTC,CASREGQGRYEQYF
TRBV4-1,-,-,TRBJ2-1,TGCGCCAGCAGCCAAGATACAGTGGTTGAGCAGTTCTTC,CASSQDTVVEQFF
TRBV4-2,TRBD1,-,TRBJ2-6,TGTGCCAGCAGCCAGTCTAGGACAGGGATTTCTGGGGCCAACGTCCTGACTTTC,CASSQSRTGISGANVLTF
TRBV7-9,-,-,TRBJ2-1,TGTGCCAGCAGCTGGGGCGGGGCTCGACTCAATGAGCAGTTCTTC,CASSWGGARLNEQFF
TRBV6-5,-,-,TRBJ1-2,TGTGCCAGCAGTTACACAGGAAACTATGGCTACACCTTC,CASSYTGNYGYTF